Each of the 29 T cell receptor beta chains below was sequenced from the same sample in a study of shared clonotypes between healthy human individuals. Libraries were prepared by immunoSEQ multiplex PCR; TCRdb keeps only in-frame clonotypes and omits some of them. The sample consists of a few hundred thousand clones, roughly 84% of them appearing once. Sample: memory CD8+ T cells sorted from blood. As for subset: CD45RO+ cells pooled with CCR7-negative TemRA cells. The receptors here all came from a man aged 18 to 29 in good health.

The V and J genes are TRBV2 and TRBJ2-7; perhaps TRBD2 as D (6 bases). This CDR3 is 15 amino acids long. The V gene lost 0 bases and the J gene lost 1 base, with 10 bases spanning the gap. CDR1 SNHLY and CDR2 FYNNEI come from the germline V gene. This chain's CDR3 is CASSEAPGLSYEQYF. CDR3 sequence (DNA): TGTGCCAGCAGTGAAGCCCCGGGACTTTCCTACGAGCAGTACTTC.

The rearrangement uses TRBV4-1 and TRBJ1-2; no reliable D call. This CDR3 has 16 amino acids. Germline V lookup: CDR1 MGHRA, CDR2 YSYEKL. The germline V and J ends were trimmed by 0 bases and 2 bases, with 13 bases remaining between them. The CDR3 DNA sequence: TGCGCCAGCAGCCAAGATGGGCATCTTGAAAACTATGGCTACACCTTC. Translated, it gives CASSQDGHLENYGYTF.

V is TRBV5-1 and J is TRBJ2-7; D is uncertain. CDR3 length: 15 amino acids. Trimming pared 0 bases from V and 3 bases from J, leaving 13 bases between. Germline V gene data show CDR1 as SGHRS and CDR2 as YFSETQ. DNA for the CDR3: TGCGCCAGCAGCTTGGCTCTTGGCGATCTCTACGAGCAGTACTTC. This codes for CASSLALGDLYEQYF.

The chain links TRBV28 to TRBJ2-2; 7 bases align to TRBD2. The CDR3 is 14 amino acids. Germline CDR1 MDHEN, CDR2 SYDVKM. After removal of 6 bases from V and 2 bases from J, the junction contained 3 bases not matched to a gene. CDR3 sequence (DNA): TGTGCCAGCAGAGCGGGACTAAACACCGGGGAGCTGTTTTTT. Translating gives CASRAGLNTGELFF.

A remark on this clone: Other DNA variants within this sample encode the same CDR3. The V and J genes are TRBV5-8 and TRBJ1-5; D may be TRBD1 (5 bases). CDR1 and CDR2 (germline): SGHTS, YDEGEE. The V end was cut by 4 bases, the J end by 0 bases, with 11 bases between. This CDR3 has 15 amino acids. The CDR3 reads CASSLSTGSNQPQHF. The CDR3 region has the DNA TGTGCCAGCAGCCTAAGTACAGGTAGCAATCAGCCCCAGCATTTT.

The V and J genes are TRBV19 and TRBJ2-7, with 14 positions matching TRBD2. The CDR3 consists of 16 residues. The V gene end was trimmed by 4 bases and the J gene end by 4 bases; junction bases not matched to a gene: 6. Germline V lookup: CDR1 LNHDA, CDR2 SQIVND (reference sequence). CDR3 nucleotide sequence: TGTGCCAGTAGTAAAGGACTAGCGGGAGGTTTTTACGAGCAGTACTTC. Protein: CASSKGLAGGFYEQYF.

The V call is TRBV14, the J call TRBJ2-5; the D is unclear. V lost 0 bases and J 13 bases, leaving 12 bases between the germline ends. This CDR3 comprises 12 residues. CDR1 is SGHDN, CDR2 FVKESK, per germline. Written as DNA, the CDR3 is TGTGCCAGCAGCCAAGATTCCTCCTTGAGGTACTTC. This translates into CASSQDSSLRYF. The whole variable domain, remainder taken from reference TRBV14 and TRBJ2-5, is EAGVTQFPSHSVIEKGQTVTLRCDPISGHDNLYWYRRVMGKEIKFLLHFVKESKQDESGMPNNRFLAERTGGTYSTLKVQPAELEDSGVYFCASSQDSSLRYFGPGTRLLVL.

The J gene is TRBJ1-4, the V gene TRBV4-1, with D possibly TRBD1 on 6 matching bases. V was cut by 2 bases and J by 6 bases, with 10 bases left in between. CDR1 and CDR2 from the germline V gene are MGHRA and YSYEKL. This CDR3 spans 14 amino acids. This CDR3 reads CASSQQTGYEKLFF. CDR3 in DNA: TGCGCCAGCAGCCAACAAACAGGGTATGAAAAACTGTTTTTT.

The rearrangement uses TRBV27 and TRBJ2-7; no definite D call. Germline V gene sequence: CDR1 MNHEY, CDR2 SMNVEV (reference sequence). The CDR3 sequence is 13 residues long. The V end was cut by 5 bases, the J end by 6 bases, with 14 bases between. In nucleotides, the CDR3 is TGTGCCAGCAGTCACCCCAGCGCCCTCGAGCAGTACTTC. It is translated as CASSHPSALEQYF.

The chain has TRBV7-2 and TRBJ2-3; 10 bases align to TRBD2. V lost 2 bases to trimming and J lost 0 bases; unmatched junction nucleotides: 8. CDR3 length: 18 residues. Germline CDR1 is SGHTA and CDR2 is FQGNSA. In DNA, the CDR3 is TGTGCCAGCAGCTTACCAGCGGGGGGGACTACTAGCACAGATACGCAGTATTTT. Encoded protein: CASSLPAGGTTSTDTQYF. The complete variable domain, with remaining parts taken from reference TRBV7-2 and TRBJ2-3, reads GAGVSQSPSNKVTEKGKDVELRCDPISGHTALYWYRQSLGQGLEFLIYFQGNSAPDKSGLPSDRFSAERTGGSVSTLTIQRTQQEDSAVYLCASSLPAGGTTSTDTQYFGPGTRLTVL.

The chain uses TRBV4-1 and TRBJ1-1; 7 bases are a match to TRBD1. This CDR3 contains 16 residues. The germline V gene encodes CDR1 MGHRA and CDR2 YSYEKL. The V segment lost 3 bases and the J segment 0 bases; nucleotides outside the gene matches: 7. The DNA for the CDR3 is TGCGCCAGCAGCCATGTAACAGGGGACATGAACACTGAAGCTTTCTTT. Amino acid sequence: CASSHVTGDMNTEAFF.

The chain links TRBV4-3 to TRBJ2-1; no clear D. CDR1 LGHNA and CDR2 YSLEER come from the germline V gene. Trimming shortened V by 3 bases and J by 5 bases, and 17 bases separated the two germline ends. The CDR3 contains 16 residues. The CDR3 reads CASSHNRAGLDNEQFF. In DNA, the CDR3 is TGCGCCAGCAGCCACAATAGGGCAGGTTTGGACAATGAGCAGTTCTTC.

The table lists this clone with a few counts. V gene TRBV2 combines with J gene TRBJ1-6, with unresolved D. With 1 base removed from V and 7 bases from J, the gap between germline ends came to 8 bases. The length of the CDR3 is 14 residues. Germline CDR1 reads SNHLY; CDR2 reads FYNNEI. This CDR3 reads CASSEGLQNSPLHF. The CDR3 bases are TGTGCCAGCAGTGAAGGTTTACAGAATTCACCCCTCCACTTT.

The chain uses TRBV10-2 and TRBJ2-7, with unresolved D. CDR1 WSHSY and CDR2 SAAADI come from the germline V gene. The CDR3 totals 10 residues. V was pared by 6 bases and J by 3 bases, with 3 bases between. The CDR3 spells CASRHYEQYF. In DNA, the CDR3 is TGCGCCAGCAGACACTACGAGCAGTACTTC.

The J gene is TRBJ2-7, the V gene TRBV7-9, with 7 bases fitting TRBD1. The CDR3 has 14 residues. V gave up 3 bases and J gave up 4 bases; unmatched junction bases: 6. CDR1 SEHNR and CDR2 FQNEAQ come from the germline V gene (reference sequence). CDR3 sequence reads: CASSFGTARYEQYF. Here the CDR3 DNA reads TGTGCCAGCAGCTTTGGGACAGCCAGATACGAGCAGTACTTC.

This chain joins TRBV5-6 and TRBJ2-6; D unclear. Germline V gene lookup returns CDR1 SGHDT and CDR2 YYEEEE. The CDR3 covers 19 residues. The V and J ends lost 0 bases and 0 bases respectively, with 16 bases between them. CDR3 loop: CASSLVRFTTLSGANVLTF. The CDR3, as DNA: TGTGCCAGCAGCTTGGTCCGTTTTACCACCCTCTCTGGGGCCAACGTCCTGACTTTC. Combining the CDR3 with reference TRBV5-6 and TRBJ2-6 gives the whole variable domain DAGVTQSPTHLIKTRGQQVTLRCSPKSGHDTVSWYQQALGQGPQFIFQYYEEEERQRGNFPDRFSGHQFPNYSSELNVNALLLGDSALYLCASSLVRFTTLSGANVLTFGAGSRLTVL.

This chain uses TRBV11-2 with TRBJ2-7, with 9 bases lining up with TRBD2. The CDR3 runs to 14 residues. Germline assignment: CDR1 SGHAT and CDR2 FQNNGV. V shed 5 bases and J 4 bases; nucleotides not matched to a gene: 6. In nucleotides, the CDR3 is TGTGCCAGCAGCCCATTTAGCGGGAGTTACGAGCAGTACTTC. It is translated as CASSPFSGSYEQYF.

This chain uses TRBV6-1 with TRBJ2-7, with 9 bases matching TRBD1. The V segment lost 0 bases and the J segment 0 bases; nucleotides outside the gene matches: 9. The CDR3 extends over 18 amino acids. Looked up from germline, CDR1 is MNHNS and CDR2 is SASEGT. Here the CDR3 reads CASSEARFPGQGSYEQYF. CDR3 DNA: TGTGCCAGCAGTGAAGCTCGGTTTCCGGGACAGGGCTCCTACGAGCAGTACTTC.

The J gene is TRBJ1-6, the V gene TRBV27, with TRBD1 matching 7 bases. Germline V lookup: CDR1 MNHEY, CDR2 SMNVEV (reference sequence). This CDR3 spans 16 amino acids. Trimming removed 2 bases from V and 9 bases from J; junction bases left unmatched: 10. The CDR3 loop reads CASSLVPPRGGSPLHF. The CDR3 region has the DNA TGTGCCAGCAGTTTAGTTCCCCCCAGGGGGGGTTCACCCCTCCACTTT.

This clone was recorded a few times. Other nucleotide sequences in the sample specify the same CDR3. V is TRBV5-6 and J is TRBJ1-6; D uncertain. Per germline, CDR1 SGHDT and CDR2 YYEEEE. This CDR3 comprises 14 residues. With 2 bases removed from V and 7 bases from J, the gap between germline ends came to 10 bases. This CDR3 reads CASSFSGSNSPLHF. The CDR3, as DNA: TGTGCCAGCAGCTTTAGCGGGTCAAATTCACCCCTCCACTTT.

The chain combines TRBV18 with TRBJ1-2, with D maybe TRBD1 (6 bases). V lost 3 bases, J lost 5 bases, and 10 bases lay in between. The CDR3 runs 13 residues. Germline-derived CDR1 and CDR2 are KGHSH and LQKENI. The CDR3 region has the DNA TGTGCCAGCTCACCCGGGACAACTTATGGCTACACCTTC. As protein: CASSPGTTYGYTF.

The J gene is TRBJ2-1, the V gene TRBV4-3, with 7 bases aligning to TRBD1. Trimming at V came to 4 bases and at J to 5 bases, leaving 11 bases not matched to a gene. The germline gives CDR1 LGHNA, CDR2 YSLEER. The CDR3 consists of 16 residues. CDR3 in DNA: TGCGCCAGCAGCCCATATTATACAGGGGAAGACAATGAGCAGTTCTTC. Protein: CASSPYYTGEDNEQFF.

The CDR3 here is CASGDYNEQFF. CDR3 DNA: TGTGCCAGCGGGGATTACAATGAGCAGTTCTTC. The J gene is TRBJ2-1, the V gene TRBV2; D is unclear. V shed 8 bases and J shed 4 bases, with 6 bases lying between them. This CDR3 region has 11 residues. Germline V gene sequence: CDR1 SNHLY, CDR2 FYNNEI. Drawing the rest from reference TRBV2 and TRBJ2-1, the complete variable domain is EPEVTQTPSHQVTQMGQEVILRCVPISNHLYFYWYRQILGQKVEFLVSFYNNEISEKSEIFDDQFSVERPDGSNFTLKIRSTKLEDSAMYFCASGDYNEQFFGPGTRLTVL.

The genes are TRBV7-9 and TRBJ2-1; 12 positions agree with TRBD2. Germline CDR1 is SEHNR and CDR2 is FQNEAQ (reference sequence). This CDR3 comprises 19 residues. The V segment lost 6 bases and the J segment 2 bases; nucleotides outside the gene matches: 14. CDR3 in amino acids: CASRGPGLAGPATYNEQFF. CDR3 sequence (DNA): TGTGCCAGCAGAGGCCCGGGACTAGCGGGTCCGGCAACCTACAATGAGCAGTTCTTC.

This chain joins TRBV6-6 and TRBJ1-1; D remains ambiguous. V was cut by 6 bases and J by 3 bases, with 14 bases left in between. Germline values: CDR1 MNHNY, CDR2 SVGAGI (reference sequence). This CDR3 is built from 14 residues. The CDR3 protein is CASSAEGFDTEAFF. The CDR3 nucleotides are TGTGCCAGCAGCGCTGAGGGTTTCGACACTGAAGCTTTCTTT.

The V gene is TRBV2, the J gene TRBJ2-7, with a possible D match to TRBD1 (6 bases). Germline-derived CDR1 and CDR2 are SNHLY and FYNNEI. V lost 6 bases and J 0 bases, leaving 9 bases between the germline ends. CDR3 length equals 13 residues. CDR3: CASRRTDSYEQYF. As DNA, the CDR3 is TGTGCCAGCAGGAGGACAGACTCCTACGAGCAGTACTTC.

This chain joins TRBV27 and TRBJ2-5; D could derive from TRBD1 or TRBD2 (6 bases each). The CDR3 covers 12 residues. Germline V gene lookup returns CDR1 MNHEY and CDR2 SMNVEV (reference sequence). The CDR3 DNA reads as TGTGCTGTGGGGGGCAACCAAGAGACCCAGTACTTC. Its translation: CAVGGNQETQYF.

This chain joins TRBV5-1 and TRBJ1-1; 9 nucleotides agree with TRBD1. The length of the CDR3 is 14 residues. Losses at the gene ends were 3 bases for V and 7 bases for J; bases not matched to a gene: 7. Germline-derived CDR1 and CDR2 are SGHRS and YFSETQ. The CDR3: CASSWDRASGEAFF. In DNA form, the CDR3 reads TGCGCCAGCAGCTGGGACAGGGCCTCGGGTGAAGCTTTCTTT. Complete variable domain (other parts from reference TRBV5-1 and TRBJ1-1): KAGVTQTPRYLIKTRGQQVTLSCSPISGHRSVSWYQQTPGQGLQFLFEYFSETQRNKGNFPGRFSGRQFSNSRSEMNVSTLELGDSALYLCASSWDRASGEAFFGQGTRLTVV.

The chain carries TRBV4-1 and TRBJ2-1, with 7 nucleotides matching TRBD1. The CDR3 consists of 17 residues. V dropped 6 bases and J dropped 0; count of bases not matched to a gene: 11. Germline V lookup: CDR1 MGHRA, CDR2 YSYEKL. The CDR3 protein is CASRRTGDGPSYNEQFF. In nucleotides, the CDR3 is TGCGCCAGCAGGCGTACAGGGGACGGACCCTCCTACAATGAGCAGTTCTTC.